This T cell receptor (beta chain) was captured by sequencing in a study of PD-L1 blockade in urothelial cancer. Looking at the study overall: About 85% of the 29 patients were men whose urothelial cancer was bladder-origin.

Time point described: pretreatment peripheral blood. TCR analog templates of synthetic origin were spiked into each PCR. Repertoires were generated with immunoSEQ multiplex PCR, while TCRdb's copy carries only in-frame clones and drops some. Among tens of thousands of clones listed, around 85% were seen once. This clone appeared once. V was clipped by 5 bases and J by 1 base; unmatched bases: 8. The CDR3 runs to 16 residues. Germline V gene sequence: CDR1 SGHTA, CDR2 FQGNSA. The sample was PBMCs, taken around atezolizumab (anti-PD-L1) treatment. The receptor was derived from a man aged 60 to 69 with urothelial cancer. The J gene is TRBJ1-3, the V gene TRBV7-2; 7 bases match TRBD1. CDR3 sequence: CASSQRQGQSGNTIYF. CDR3 DNA sequence: TGTGCCAGCAGCCAAAGACAGGGCCAGTCTGGAAACACCATATATTTT. The variable domain in full, with the rest retrieved from reference TRBV7-2 and TRBJ1-3, is GAGVSQSPSNKVTEKGKDVELRCDPISGHTALYWYRQSLGQGLEFLIYFQGNSAPDKSGLPSDRFSAERTGGSVSTLTIQRTQQEDSAVYLCASSQRQGQSGNTIYFGEGSWLTVV.